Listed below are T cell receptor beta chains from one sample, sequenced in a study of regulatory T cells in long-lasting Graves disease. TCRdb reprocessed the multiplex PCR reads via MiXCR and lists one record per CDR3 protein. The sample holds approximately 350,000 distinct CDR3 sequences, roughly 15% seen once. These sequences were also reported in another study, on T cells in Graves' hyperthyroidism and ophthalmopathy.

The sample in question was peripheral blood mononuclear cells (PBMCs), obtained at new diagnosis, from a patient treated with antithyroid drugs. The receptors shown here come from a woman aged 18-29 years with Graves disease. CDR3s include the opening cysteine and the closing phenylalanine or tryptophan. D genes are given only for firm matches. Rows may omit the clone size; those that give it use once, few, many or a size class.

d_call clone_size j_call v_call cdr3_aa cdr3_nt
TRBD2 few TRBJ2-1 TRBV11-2 CASRGRTSGGHNNEQFF TGTGCCAGCAGGGGCCGGACTAGCGGGGGTCATAACAATGAGCAGTTCTTC
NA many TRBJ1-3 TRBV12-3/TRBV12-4 CASSLGTSGNTIYF TGTGCCAGCAGCTTAGGGACTTCTGGAAACACCATATATTTT
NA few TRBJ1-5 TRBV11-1 CASSFDPNQPQHF TGTGCCAGCAGCTTCGACCCTAATCAGCCCCAGCATTTT
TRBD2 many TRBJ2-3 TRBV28 CASSLSGRAEDTQYF TGTGCCAGCAGTTTGAGTGGGAGGGCCGAAGATACGCAGTATTTT
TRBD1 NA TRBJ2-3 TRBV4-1 CASSRITGASTDTRYF TGCGCCAGCAGCCGGATAACAGGGGCCAGCACAGATACGCGGTATTTT
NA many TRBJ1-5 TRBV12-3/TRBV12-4 CASSFWEGAQHF TGTGCCAGCAGTTTCTGGGAGGGAGCCCAGCATTTT
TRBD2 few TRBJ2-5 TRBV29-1 CSAKGGTSGGLETQYF TGCAGCGCTAAGGGGGGGACTAGCGGGGGGCTAGAGACCCAGTACTTC
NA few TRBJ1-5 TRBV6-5 CASSYDPTGANQPQHF TGTGCCAGCAGTTACGATCCAACAGGAGCAAATCAGCCCCAGCATTTT
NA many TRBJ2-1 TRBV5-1 CASSLEGLNEQFF TGCGCCAGCAGCTTGGAGGGGCTCAATGAGCAGTTCTTC
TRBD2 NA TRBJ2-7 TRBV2 CASSTGTSGFYEQYF TGTGCCAGCAGTACCGGGACTAGCGGATTCTACGAGCAGTACTTC
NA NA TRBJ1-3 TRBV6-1 CASASGSSRDTIYF TGTGCCAGCGCTTCCGGGTCCTCCAGGGACACCATATATTTT
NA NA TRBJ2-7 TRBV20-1 CSAPTDSYEQYF TGCAGTGCTCCGACAGATAGCTACGAGCAGTACTTC
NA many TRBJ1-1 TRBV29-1 CSVGAHEAFF TGCAGCGTGGGCGCGCATGAAGCTTTCTTT
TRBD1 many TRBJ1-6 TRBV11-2 CASRSPGGRYSPLHF TGTGCCAGCAGATCCCCAGGGGGCAGGTATTCACCCCTCCACTTT
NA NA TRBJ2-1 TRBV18 CASSPPDGRAYNEQFF TGTGCCAGCTCACCACCGGATGGTAGGGCCTACAATGAGCAGTTCTTC
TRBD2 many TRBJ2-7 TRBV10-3 CAISFGTSDSYEQYF TGTGCCATCAGTTTCGGGACTAGCGACTCCTACGAGCAGTACTTC
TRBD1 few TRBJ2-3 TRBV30 CAWSGQGRASAQTDTQYF TGTGCCTGGAGTGGACAGGGGAGAGCTTCGGCTCAGACAGATACGCAGTATTTT
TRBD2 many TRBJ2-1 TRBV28 CASSFSLAGDNEQFF TGTGCCAGCAGTTTTTCGCTAGCGGGGGACAATGAGCAGTTCTTC
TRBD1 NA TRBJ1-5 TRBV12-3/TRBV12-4 CASSFRTGKQPQHF TGTGCCAGCAGTTTTAGGACAGGCAAGCAGCCCCAGCATTTT
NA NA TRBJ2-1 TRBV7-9 CASSYLGRFGAYNEQFF TGTGCCAGCAGCTACCTCGGACGGTTCGGGGCCTACAATGAGCAGTTCTTC
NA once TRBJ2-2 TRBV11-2 CASSWGRGGLGGGPIDAGELFF TGTGCCAGCAGCTGGGGCCGAGGAGGGCTAGGGGGAGGGCCGATCGACGCCGGGGAGCTGTTTTTT
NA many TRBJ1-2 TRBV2 CASSEQGPLSYGYTF TGTGCCAGCAGTGAACAGGGGCCCCTCTCCTATGGCTACACCTTC
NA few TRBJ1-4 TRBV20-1 CSARSPRESNEKLFF TGCAGTGCTAGGTCTCCTAGGGAGAGTAATGAAAAACTGTTTTTT
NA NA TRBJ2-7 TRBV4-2 CASSQEGPGHEQYF TGTGCCAGCAGCCAAGAGGGTCCGGGGCACGAGCAGTACTTC
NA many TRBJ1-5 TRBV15 CATSRDDQPQHF TGTGCCACCAGCAGAGACGATCAGCCCCAGCATTTT
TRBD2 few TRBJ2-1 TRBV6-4 CASSDRAGVGYNEQFF TGTGCCAGCAGTGATAGAGCGGGAGTAGGCTACAATGAGCAGTTCTTC
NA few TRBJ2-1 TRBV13 CASSQVLGSYNEQFF TGCGCCAGCAGCCAAGTACTGGGCTCCTACAATGAGCAGTTCTTC
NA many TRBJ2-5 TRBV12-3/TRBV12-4 CASSRYSLGYQETQYF TGTGCCAGCAGTCGGTACTCTCTTGGGTACCAAGAGACCCAGTACTTC
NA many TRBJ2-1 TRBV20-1 CSALAEGSYNEQFF TGCAGTGCCCTCGCGGAGGGCTCCTACAATGAGCAGTTCTTC
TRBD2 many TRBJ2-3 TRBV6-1 CASSLTSGRADTQYF TGTGCCAGCAGCTTGACTAGCGGGAGGGCGGATACGCAGTATTTT
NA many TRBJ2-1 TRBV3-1 CASSQDVREQFF TGTGCCAGCAGCCAAGATGTGAGGGAGCAGTTCTTC
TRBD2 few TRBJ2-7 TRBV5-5 CASSDTLAGFSYGQYF TGTGCCAGCAGCGATACCCTAGCGGGTTTCAGCTACGGGCAGTACTTC
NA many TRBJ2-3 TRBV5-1 CASSRVTNTDTQYF TGCGCCAGCAGCAGGGTGACGAACACAGATACGCAGTATTTT
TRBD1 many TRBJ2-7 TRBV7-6 CASSSDRGAHEQYF TGTGCCAGCAGCTCGGACAGGGGGGCCCACGAGCAGTACTTC
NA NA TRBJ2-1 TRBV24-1 CATSDSPSYNEQFF TGTGCCACCAGTGATTCCCCTAGCTACAATGAGCAGTTCTTC
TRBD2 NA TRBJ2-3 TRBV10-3 CAISLAGGPTDTQYF TGTGCCATCAGTCTAGCGGGGGGGCCCACAGATACGCAGTATTTT
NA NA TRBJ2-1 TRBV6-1 CATRRWNSYNEQFF TGTGCCACCCGACGGTGGAATTCCTACAATGAGCAGTTCTTC
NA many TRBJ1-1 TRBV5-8 CASSLVVGQGRTEAFF TGTGCCAGCAGCTTGGTCGTTGGGCAGGGGAGGACTGAAGCTTTCTTT
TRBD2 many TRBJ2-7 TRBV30 CAWSDPGGPFDEQYF TGTGCCTGGAGTGATCCGGGAGGGCCTTTTGACGAGCAGTACTTC
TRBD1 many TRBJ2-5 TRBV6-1 CASSDRGLETQYF TGTGCCAGCAGTGACAGGGGGCTGGAGACCCAGTACTTC
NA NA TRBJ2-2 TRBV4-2 CASSQDDRSVFNTGELFF TGTGCCAGCAGCCAAGATGATCGAAGCGTTTTTAACACCGGGGAGCTGTTTTTT
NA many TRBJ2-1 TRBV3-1 CASSQRGRELVNEQFF TGTGCCAGCAGCCAACGGGGACGTGAGCTGGTCAATGAGCAGTTCTTC
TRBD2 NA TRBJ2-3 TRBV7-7 CASSKRDGDTDTQYF TGTGCTAGCAGTAAGCGGGACGGAGACACAGATACGCAGTATTTT
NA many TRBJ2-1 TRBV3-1 CASRSTWGEQFF TGTGCCAGCAGGTCGACCTGGGGTGAGCAGTTCTTC
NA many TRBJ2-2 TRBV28 CASRGQGGTGELFF TGTGCCAGCAGGGGCCAGGGGGGGACCGGGGAGCTGTTTTTT
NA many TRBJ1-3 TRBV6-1 CASSTNGGSGNTIYF TGTGCCAGCAGTACCAATGGCGGGTCTGGAAACACCATATATTTT
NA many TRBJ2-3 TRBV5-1 CASSLADSGTDTQYF TGCGCCAGCAGCTTGGCTGATTCGGGCACAGATACGCAGTATTTT
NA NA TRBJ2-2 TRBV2 CASSNPSAGVVNTGELFF TGTGCCAGCAGTAACCCCTCCGCAGGGGTTGTGAACACCGGGGAGCTGTTTTTT
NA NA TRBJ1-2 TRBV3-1 CASSQDIRVLYGYTF TGTGCCAGCAGCCAAGATATCCGGGTACTCTATGGCTACACCTTC
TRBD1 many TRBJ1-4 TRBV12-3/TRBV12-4 CASSLLGDSLEKLFF TGTGCCAGCAGTTTACTTGGGGACAGCCTAGAAAAACTGTTTTTT
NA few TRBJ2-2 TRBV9 CASSVGFGRMNTGELFF TGTGCCAGCAGCGTAGGGTTCGGCAGGATGAACACCGGGGAGCTGTTTTTT
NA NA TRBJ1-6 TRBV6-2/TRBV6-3 CASSSSSPLHF TGTGCCAGCAGTTCGAGTTCACCCCTCCACTTT